This T cell receptor (beta chain) derives from a study of identical twins (dated by TCRdb to the mid-2010s). A note on the overall study: TCR alpha and beta repertoires from monozygotic twins, unrelated adults of various ages and cord blood were deep-sequenced to test whether fetal clonotypes persist. To rule out contamination, the twin experiments were replicated at different times with different library preparation protocols. Points the paper makes about the study in general: Compared with coincidental sharing between unrelated individuals, an excess of low generation-probability sequences was observed among out-of-frame TCR alpha sequences shared between twins. Conclusions relied on cross-sectional statistical analysis, since the same donors could not be followed over many years. Invariant T cells such as MAIT and iNKT could partly confound zero-insertion analyses, though diverse VJ usage argued against this for most clonotypes. A weaker excess of twin sharing was found in beta out-of-frame sequences because the signal-to-noise ratio was lowered by fewer shared sequences. Out-of-frame TCR alpha sharing in monozygotic twins was systematically underestimated by recombination models, whereas sharing between unrelated individuals was in agreement with the recombination models. Abundant cord blood beta clonotypes carried fewer insertions; young adult naive repertoires showed a weaker similar trend, while memory repertoires showed none.

Comments on this clonotype: Its antigen remains undetermined. Within one base of it there is no much larger clone, and no base qualities were kept.

The library was prepared using 5' RACE. The instrument given in TCRdb is Illumina HiSeq 2000. Template switching introduced a universal primer binding site; the final cDNA contained a unique molecular identifier, enabling accurate counting of TCR cDNA molecules. Specific primers in the conserved constant-segment region were used to synthesize first-strand cDNA for the TCR alpha and beta chains. To control for contamination, every cDNA library carried two barcodes: a SMART-Mk sample barcode plus Illumina barcodes. TruSeq adapter sequences along with Illumina sample barcodes were introduced in two successive PCR steps. The TCR alpha and beta cDNA libraries were sequenced on the Illumina HiSeq platform using custom primers. The published analysis was carried out like this. MiGEC processed the raw reads to extract unique molecular identifiers, while MiXCR was used to determine the CDR3 positions. Recombination models were inferred per individual with the repgenHMM and IGoR tools using an EM algorithm. The analysis of shared clonotypes was done with the tcR package in R, with sharing normalized by the product of cloneset sizes. Out-of-frame nonproductive sequences were analyzed to study raw recombination free of thymic and clonal selection effects. TCRdb redid the processing of the public reads, applying fastp at Q25 and MiXCR, and retained in-frame beta chains. Rows with a matching CDR3 protein are joined into one entry that keeps the most common DNA and genes. The V and J calls were not made by the authors but by TCRdb's processing. The sample yields a few hundred thousand distinct CDR3 sequences; about a fifth were counted once. The ten top clones hold roughly 12% of the sample.

V and J lose 5 bases and 10 bases, and a span of 9 bases separates them. The CDR3 has 11 amino acids, counting the end cysteine and phenylalanine. The CDR3 DNA has 33 bases and is translated from base 1. Every donor in the study was a healthy Caucasian. Three unrelated non-twin adults were additionally sequenced: a male aged 18 to 30, a male aged 50 to 60 and a female aged 50 to 60. Miltenyi CD45RO+ enrichment and human naive T-cell isolation kits were used to isolate memory (CD45RO+) and naive T cells from PBMC. This TCR derives from a man aged 50-59 years in good health. The rearrangement combines TRBV12-3 or TRBV12-4 with TRBJ2-1, with no D gene named confidently. What was sequenced was naive T cells sorted from blood. The cell subset or site label of this sample denotes: cells isolated with a human naive T-cell isolation kit. The CDR3 has the sequence CASSANIEQFF. DNA sequence: TGTGCCAGCAGTGCCAATATAGAGCAGTTCTTC.